This T cell receptor (beta chain) stems from a study of cytomegalovirus exposure and HLA in healthy donors. In germline, CDR1 is SGDLS, CDR2 YYNGEE. V was clipped by 1 base and J by 3 bases, with 9 bases between them. This CDR3 comprises 14 residues. The PCR used 60 Vbeta and 13 Jbeta primers. Authors' processing steps: About 12 million of tens of millions of unique TCR beta chains were shared, per a later count. The protocol was immunoSEQ multiplex PCR, while the TCRdb copy is restricted to in-frame clones and leaves out a portion. V and J calls and clone size come straight from that table; D and trimming were deduced from the DNA. This sample has about 140,000 clones, with approximately 80% found just once. A word on this clone: Its cognate antigen is unknown.

General study findings and limits: Later analysis found that TCR beta chains associated with HLA were more clonally expanded than other, equally common chains. The productive fraction for most TCR beta V segments was about 90% or about 30% in an earlier analysis. According to reports, the classifier identified cytomegalovirus status with high specificity and sensitivity.

The material sequenced was PBMCs. This chain links TRBV9 with TRBJ2-3; weak D call: TRBD1 (6 bases). This receptor was obtained from a male donor in good health and CMV-seropositive. CDR3 residues: CASSVRGTTDTQYF. The CDR3 DNA sequence: TGTGCCAGCAGCGTAAGGGGGACGACAGATACGCAGTATTTT.